This entry lists 31 T cell receptor beta chains sequenced from one sample in a study of blood T cell repertoires in COVID-19. Method: immunoSEQ multiplex PCR; TCRdb's copy keeps in-frame clones and lacks some. The table shows about 250,000 clones, with around 85% occurring only once. The sequencing input was peripheral blood. These receptors were collected from a man older than 75 with acute or convalescent COVID-19.

This clone came up once. The chain combines TRBV4-1 with TRBJ2-3, with 11 bases that match TRBD2. Unmatched junction bases numbered 4, after V lost 0 bases and J lost 5 bases. This CDR3 has 16 residues. The germline V gene has CDR1 MGHRA and CDR2 YSYEKL. CDR3 in DNA: TGCGCCAGCAGCCAAGATCCGACTAGCGGGATAGATACGCAGTATTTT. It translates to CASSQDPTSGIDTQYF.

This chain uses TRBV29-1 with TRBJ2-7; 8 nucleotides align to TRBD1. The V gene's germline CDR1 is SQVTM and CDR2 ANQGSEA. After removal of 0 bases from V and 3 bases from J, the junction contained 7 bases not matched to a gene. The CDR3 has 15 amino acids. CDR3 loop: CSVEDPRTGIYEQYF. The CDR3 bases are TGCAGCGTTGAAGACCCTAGGACAGGGATCTACGAGCAGTACTTC.

The chain links TRBV6-5 to TRBJ1-1; 12 bases are a match to TRBD1. This CDR3 spans 16 amino acids. The germline V gene encodes CDR1 MNHEY and CDR2 SVGAGI. The ends lost 4 bases at V and 5 bases at J; junction bases unmatched: 8. Here the CDR3 reads CASSSFPGQGATEAFF. Written as DNA, the CDR3 is TGTGCCAGCAGTTCCTTCCCGGGACAGGGGGCGACTGAAGCTTTCTTT.

The chain carries TRBV7-9 and TRBJ2-3, with a tentative D call TRBD2 (6 bases). Trimming pared 4 bases from V and 0 bases from J, leaving 20 bases between. Germline V gene sequence: CDR1 SEHNR, CDR2 FQNEAQ (reference sequence). The CDR3 has 18 residues. This CDR3 reads CASSSGGWRGASTDTQYF. CDR3 in DNA: TGTGCCAGCAGCTCCGGGGGTTGGCGGGGTGCTAGCACAGATACGCAGTATTTT.

This clone has a single count. This rearrangement joins TRBV6-6 to TRBJ1-3; no reliable D call. Germline CDR1 and CDR2: MNHNY and SVGAGI (reference sequence). The CDR3 has 15 residues. Trimming stripped 5 bases from V and 0 bases from J, with 11 bases between. The DNA of the CDR3 is TGTGCCAGCAGTGGACGGGGAGACTCTGGAAACACCATATATTTT. Residues: CASSGRGDSGNTIYF.

This clone was counted once. The J gene is TRBJ2-7, the V gene TRBV18; possibly TRBD1 for D (6 bases). Between the trimmed V and J ends, which lost 2 bases and 2 bases, there was a span of 13 bases. The CDR3 has 15 residues. Germline CDR1 is KGHSH and CDR2 is LQKENI. The CDR3 sequence: CASSPKQGGPYEQYF. CDR3 bases: TGTGCCAGCTCACCAAAACAGGGCGGGCCCTACGAGCAGTACTTC.

The chain has TRBV20-1 and TRBJ2-7; the match to TRBD1 covers 12 bases. The germline gives CDR1 DFQATT, CDR2 SNEGSKA (reference sequence). The V and J ends lost 3 bases and 7 bases, in that order; junction bases with no gene match: 7. This CDR3 has 14 amino acids. The CDR3 spells CSASRGQGAREQYF. The CDR3 coding sequence is TGCAGTGCTAGTAGGGGACAGGGGGCGAGGGAGCAGTACTTC.

CDR3 sequence: CASSYSKLRGSTEAFF. The CDR3 region has the DNA TGTGCCAGCAGTTACTCGAAGTTGCGGGGGAGCACTGAAGCTTTCTTT. The chain is built from TRBV6-5 and TRBJ1-1; tentative D call: TRBD1 (5 bases). CDR3 length equals 16 residues. Germline V CDR1 and CDR2: MNHEY, SVGAGI. Between the trimmed V and J ends, which lost 0 bases and 4 bases, there was a span of 15 bases.

V gene TRBV19 combines with J gene TRBJ1-2; the match to TRBD1 covers 8 bases. CDR3 length equals 13 residues. Trimming at V came to 11 bases and at J to 4 bases, leaving 9 bases not matched to a gene. From germline, CDR1 is LNHDA and CDR2 SQIVND (reference sequence). DNA of the CDR3: TGTGCCTCAAGGACAGGGTCGGTCTATGGCTACACCTTC. Translating gives CASRTGSVYGYTF.

In its sample, this clone was seen a few times. This rearrangement joins TRBV6-6 to TRBJ2-7; weak D call: TRBD2 (5 bases). The CDR3 is made up of 14 amino acids. Between the trimmed V and J ends, which lost 2 bases and 2 bases, there was a span of 10 bases. The germline gives CDR1 MNHNY, CDR2 SVGAGI (reference sequence). CDR3 amino acids: CASSYGRATYEQYF. CDR3 coding DNA: TGTGCCAGCAGTTACGGGCGGGCAACCTACGAGCAGTACTTC.

The chain recombines TRBV27 with TRBJ1-4, with TRBD1 matching 7 bases. With 5 bases clipped from V and 13 bases from J, the junction kept 10 bases outside the gene matches. Germline-derived CDR1 and CDR2 are MNHEY and SMNVEV (reference sequence). This CDR3 has 13 residues. The CDR3 reads CASSLERQGRLFF. CDR3 coding DNA: TGTGCCAGCAGTCTCGAACGACAGGGAAGACTGTTTTTT.

J is TRBJ1-3 and V is TRBV15, with D possibly matching TRBD1 (6 bases). The germline CDR1 and CDR2 sequences are LNHNV and YYDKDF (reference sequence). CDR3 length: 17 amino acids. V lost 0 bases to trimming and J lost 0 bases, with 12 bases between them. CDR3 residues: CATSRDQGLSSGNTIYF. CDR3 nucleotides: TGTGCCACCAGCAGAGATCAGGGGTTGAGCTCTGGAAACACCATATATTTT.

The genes are TRBV3-1 (or the pseudogene TRBV3-2) and TRBJ2-1, with 9 bases that match TRBD1. This CDR3 is 17 amino acids long. V was clipped by 0 bases and J by 0 bases; unmatched bases: 3. Looked up from germline, CDR1 is LGHDT and CDR2 is YNNKEL (reference sequence). The CDR3 spells CASSQEGDRASYNEQFF. The CDR3 DNA reads TGTGCCAGCAGCCAAGAGGGGGACAGGGCCTCCTACAATGAGCAGTTCTTC.

The chain links TRBV5-1 to TRBJ1-2; D not resolved. Trimming left V 0 bases short and J 2 bases short, with 8 bases between. Looked up from germline, CDR1 is SGHRS and CDR2 is YFSETQ. CDR3 length: 14 residues. The CDR3 sequence is CASSLARGNYGYTF. CDR3 nucleotide sequence: TGCGCCAGCAGCTTGGCCCGGGGAAACTATGGCTACACCTTC.

This rearrangement joins TRBV5-1 to TRBJ1-5, with D maybe TRBD1 (5 bases). Looked up from germline, CDR1 is SGHRS and CDR2 is YFSETQ. V dropped 0 bases and J dropped 1 base, with 8 bases sitting between them. This CDR3 region has 15 residues. The CDR3 DNA sequence: TGCGCCAGCAGCTTGGATGGGGCGAGCAATCAGCCCCAGCATTTT. This encodes CASSLDGASNQPQHF.

Details on this clone: One end of the junction fails to match germline, which may point to a read error. This chain connects TRBV2 to TRBJ1-5, with 8 bases matching TRBD1. The V gene's germline CDR1 is SNHLY and CDR2 FYNNEI. The CDR3 has 15 amino acids. The CDR3 loop is CASRDRTGSNQPQHF. In nucleotides, the CDR3 is TGTGCCAGCCGTGATAGGACAGGGAGCAATCAGCCCCAGCATTTT.

The chain employs TRBV3-1 (or the pseudogene TRBV3-2) and TRBJ2-5; unclear D gene. Trimming took off 1 base at V and 9 bases at J, with 6 bases between the two ends. The CDR3 extends over 11 amino acids. Germline V CDR1 and CDR2: LGHDT, YNNKEL (reference sequence). In DNA, the CDR3 is TGTGCCAGCAGCCAAGGGGCGTCCCAGTACTTC. Translation: CASSQGASQYF.

This rearrangement joins TRBV10-3 to TRBJ1-5; TRBD1 agrees at 8 bases. The V gene's germline CDR1 is ENHRY and CDR2 SYGVKD. V shed 4 bases, J shed 5 bases, and the junction held 4 bases outside the gene matches. This CDR3 has 14 amino acids. The CDR3 is CAISVRGQDQPQHF. CDR3 sequence (DNA): TGTGCCATCAGTGTCAGGGGGCAAGATCAGCCCCAGCATTTT.

In this sample, this clone turned up once. This rearrangement joins TRBV28 to TRBJ2-7; TRBD2 matches 8 bases. Germline lookup yields CDR1 MDHEN and CDR2 SYDVKM. The J segment lost 2 bases and the V segment lost 3 bases, leaving 6 bases of the junction unmatched. This CDR3 has 15 residues. The CDR3 DNA reads as TGTGCCAGCAGTTTTGCCGGGGGGGCCCCCTACGAGCAGTACTTC. This gives the protein CASSFAGGAPYEQYF. Based on the CDR3 plus reference TRBV28 and TRBJ2-7, the full variable domain is DVKVTQSSRYLVKRTGEKVFLECVQDMDHENMFWYRQDPGLGLRLIYFSYDVKMKEKGDIPEGYSVSREKKERFSLILESASTNQTSMYLCASSFAGGAPYEQYFGPGTRLTVT.

This clone has only a few counts. The chain recombines TRBV10-3 with TRBJ2-3; a weak D match, TRBD1 (5 bases). The V end lost 4 bases, the J end lost 1 base, and 12 bases lay between the germline ends. There are 15 residues in the CDR3. Germline V gives CDR1 ENHRY, CDR2 SYGVKD. The CDR3 sequence is CAISVRTPGTDTQYF. CDR3 sequence (DNA): TGTGCCATCAGTGTTAGGACACCTGGCACAGATACGCAGTATTTT.

This chain joins TRBV19 and TRBJ2-7, with D possibly matching TRBD2 (5 bases). CDR1 and CDR2 (germline): LNHDA, SQIVND (reference sequence). Trimming shortened V by 3 bases and J by 0 bases, and 9 bases separated the two germline ends. The CDR3 consists of 14 residues. The CDR3 sequence is CASSIRGFSYEQYF. DNA of the CDR3: TGTGCCAGTAGTATTCGGGGTTTCTCCTACGAGCAGTACTTC.

The chain combines TRBV11-2 with TRBJ1-5; 8 bases fit TRBD1. Trimming cost V 5 bases and J 6 bases; bases outside gene matches: 9. Per germline, CDR1 SGHAT and CDR2 FQNNGV. This CDR3 comprises 15 residues. In DNA, the CDR3 is TGTGCCAGCAGCACGGGGCCAGGGGGCGGTCAGCCCCAGCATTTT. Protein product: CASSTGPGGGQPQHF.

The V call is TRBV7-8, the J call TRBJ2-5; 8 bases align to TRBD1. Germline CDR1 SGHVS, CDR2 FQNEAQ. The CDR3 totals 15 residues. The trim removed 5 bases at V and 2 bases at J, leaving 7 bases unmatched. CDR3 DNA sequence: TGTGCCAGCAGCCTCAGGGGGCCTATACAAGAGACCCAGTACTTC. Translation gives CASSLRGPIQETQYF. Looking up the rest from reference TRBV7-8 and TRBJ2-5 gives the full variable domain: GAGVSQSPRYKVAKRGQDVALRCDPISGHVSLFWYQQALGQGPEFLTYFQNEAQLDKSGLPSDRFFAERPEGSVSTLKIQRTQQEDSAVYLCASSLRGPIQETQYFGPGTRLLVL.

The V gene is TRBV6-5, the J gene TRBJ1-3, with 9 bases fitting TRBD1. The length of the CDR3 is 14 residues. J was trimmed by 3 bases and V by 6 bases; bases with no gene match: 3. Per the germline V gene, CDR1 is MNHEY and CDR2 is SVGAGI. The CDR3 here is CASSEDRGGNTIYF. CDR3 nucleotides: TGTGCCAGCAGCGAGGACAGGGGTGGAAACACCATATATTTT.

The chain has TRBV11-2 and TRBJ2-1; 8 nucleotides match TRBD1. The V and J ends lost 7 bases and 9 bases, in that order; junction bases with no gene match: 11. The CDR3 is made up of 14 amino acids. Germline V gene sequence: CDR1 SGHAT, CDR2 FQNNGV. The CDR3 loop is CASTRGLAEGEQFF. The CDR3 coding sequence is TGTGCCAGCACCAGGGGGCTAGCAGAAGGTGAGCAGTTCTTC.

V and J are TRBV5-1 and TRBJ2-2; TRBD1 agrees at 8 bases. Germline lookup yields CDR1 SGHRS and CDR2 YFSETQ. Trimming cost V 4 bases and J 5 bases; bases outside gene matches: 7. The CDR3 covers 15 residues. The CDR3 loop reads CASSAAQGATGELFF. Here the CDR3 DNA reads TGCGCCAGCAGCGCGGCGCAGGGGGCGACCGGGGAGCTGTTTTTT.

There are a few counts of this clone. This rearrangement joins TRBV5-1 to TRBJ1-1; 7 positions agree with TRBD1. The V gene's germline CDR1 is SGHRS and CDR2 YFSETQ. V shed 1 base and J 5 bases; nucleotides not matched to a gene: 14. This CDR3 is 17 amino acids long. The CDR3 reads CASSLSGGGALRTEAFF. The CDR3 nucleotides are TGCGCCAGCAGCTTGTCGGGAGGGGGCGCCCTGAGAACTGAAGCTTTCTTT.

V is TRBV19 and J is TRBJ2-2; D perhaps matches TRBD1 (5 bases). Per the germline V gene, CDR1 is LNHDA and CDR2 is SQIVND (reference sequence). Trimming stripped 1 base from V and 6 bases from J, with 15 bases between. The CDR3 contains 16 residues. In nucleotides, the CDR3 is TGTGCCAGTAGTATAGGAAAGGGGCTAAAGGCCGGGGAGCTGTTTTTT. This encodes CASSIGKGLKAGELFF.

Comment on this clone: The sample holds other DNA sequences that translate to the same CDR3. V is TRBV3-1 (or the pseudogene TRBV3-2) and J is TRBJ2-7, with D hard to call. The CDR3 is made up of 11 amino acids. In germline, CDR1 is LGHDT, CDR2 YNNKEL (reference sequence). Trimming took 2 bases from V and 4 from J, leaving 3 bases between them. The CDR3: CASSQLYEQYF. The DNA of the CDR3 is TGTGCCAGCAGCCAACTGTACGAGCAGTACTTC.

The chain uses TRBV24-1 and TRBJ2-2; 11 positions match TRBD1. CDR1 is KGHDR and CDR2 is SFDVKD in the germline V gene. V shed 0 bases and J 6 bases; nucleotides not matched to a gene: 11. This CDR3 spans 19 amino acids. The CDR3 sequence is CATSDLGKRTGGAAGELFF. CDR3 in DNA: TGTGCCACCAGTGATTTGGGGAAAAGGACAGGGGGCGCGGCCGGGGAGCTGTTTTTT.

The chain employs TRBV24-1 and TRBJ2-3, with D perhaps matching TRBD2 (6 bases). The CDR3 consists of 13 residues. V was pared by 6 bases and J by 1 base, with 7 bases between. The germline V gene has CDR1 KGHDR and CDR2 SFDVKD. CDR3 sequence reads: CATSPGGTDTQYF. Here the CDR3 DNA reads TGTGCCACCAGTCCGGGGGGCACAGATACGCAGTATTTT.